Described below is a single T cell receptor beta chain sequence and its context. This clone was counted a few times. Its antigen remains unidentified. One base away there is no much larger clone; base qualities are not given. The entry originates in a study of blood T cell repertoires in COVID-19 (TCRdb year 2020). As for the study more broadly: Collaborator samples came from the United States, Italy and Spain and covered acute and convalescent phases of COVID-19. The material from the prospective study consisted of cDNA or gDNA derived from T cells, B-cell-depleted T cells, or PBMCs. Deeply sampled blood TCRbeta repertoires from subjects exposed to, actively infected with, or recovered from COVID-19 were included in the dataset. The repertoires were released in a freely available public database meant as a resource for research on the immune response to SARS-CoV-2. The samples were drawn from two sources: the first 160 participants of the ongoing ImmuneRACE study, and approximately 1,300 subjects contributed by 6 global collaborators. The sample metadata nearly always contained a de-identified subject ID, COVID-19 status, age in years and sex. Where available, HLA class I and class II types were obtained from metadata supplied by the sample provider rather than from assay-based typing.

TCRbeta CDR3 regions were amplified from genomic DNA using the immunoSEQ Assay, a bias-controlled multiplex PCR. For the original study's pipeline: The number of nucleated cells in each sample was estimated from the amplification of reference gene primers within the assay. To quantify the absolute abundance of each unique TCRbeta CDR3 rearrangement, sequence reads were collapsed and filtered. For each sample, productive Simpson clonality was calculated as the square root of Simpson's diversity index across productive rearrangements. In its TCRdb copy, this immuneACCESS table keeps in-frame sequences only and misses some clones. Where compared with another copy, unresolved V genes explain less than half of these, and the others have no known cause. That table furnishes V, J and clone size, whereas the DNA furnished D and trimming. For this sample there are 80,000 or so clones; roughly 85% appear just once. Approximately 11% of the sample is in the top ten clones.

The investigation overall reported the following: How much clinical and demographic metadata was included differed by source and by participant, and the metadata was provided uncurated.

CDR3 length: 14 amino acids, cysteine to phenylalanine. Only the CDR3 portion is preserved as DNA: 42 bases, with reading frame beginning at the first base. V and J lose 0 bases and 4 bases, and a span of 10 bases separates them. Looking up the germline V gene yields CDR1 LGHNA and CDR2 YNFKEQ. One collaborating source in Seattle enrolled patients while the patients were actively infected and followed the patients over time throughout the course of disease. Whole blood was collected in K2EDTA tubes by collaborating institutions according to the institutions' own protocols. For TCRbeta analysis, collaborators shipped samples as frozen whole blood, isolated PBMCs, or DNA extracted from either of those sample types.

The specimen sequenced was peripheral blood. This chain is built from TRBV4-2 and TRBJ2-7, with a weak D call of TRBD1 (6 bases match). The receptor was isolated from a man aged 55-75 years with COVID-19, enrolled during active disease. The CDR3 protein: CASSQEARGYEQYF. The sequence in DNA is TGTGCCAGCAGCCAAGAGGCCAGGGGATACGAGCAGTACTTC.